The 5 T cell receptor beta chains listed next were all sequenced from one sample in a study of blood T cell repertoires in COVID-19. This table comes from immunoSEQ multiplex PCR, and its TCRdb copy is limited to in-frame clones, with some not included. The table records more than 150,000 clones, approximately 80% of them present only once. The sequencing sample was made of PBMCs or T cells enriched from blood (not recorded which). All receptors derive from a man in his 60s who had been exposed to COVID-19.

This chain connects TRBV19 to TRBJ2-7; TRBD2 matches at 11 bases. Per the germline V gene, CDR1 is LNHDA and CDR2 is SQIVND (reference sequence). CDR3 size: 16 residues. V shed 3 bases, J shed 1 base, and the junction held 5 bases outside the gene matches. CDR3 in amino acids: CASSMGGLAVSYEQYF. CDR3 bases: TGTGCCAGTAGTATGGGGGGACTAGCGGTTTCCTACGAGCAGTACTTC.

The genes are TRBV7-2 and TRBJ2-3; D not certain. Per germline, CDR1 SGHTA and CDR2 FQGNSA. The CDR3 sequence is 14 residues long. V was trimmed by 5 bases and J by 2 bases, leaving 11 bases between them. The CDR3 loop reads CASSPQAATDTQYF. The DNA for the CDR3 is TGTGCCAGCAGCCCTCAAGCTGCCACAGATACGCAGTATTTT.

This chain links TRBV6-2 or TRBV6-3 with TRBJ1-5; maybe TRBD1 (6 bases). Deletions cut 1 base from V and 7 bases from J, with 17 bases between. The germline gives CDR1 MNHEY, CDR2 SVGEGT. This CDR3 is built from 16 residues. CDR3 loop: CASSYLQGRPGQPQHF. In DNA form, the CDR3 reads TGTGCCAGCAGTTACTTACAGGGTAGGCCGGGCCAGCCCCAGCATTTT.

The J gene is TRBJ1-5, the V gene TRBV10-3; tentative D call: TRBD1 (5 bases). CDR1 and CDR2 from the germline V gene are ENHRY and SYGVKD. The CDR3 runs to 15 residues. Trimming removed 3 bases at V and 10 bases at J, with 19 bases between. In DNA form, the CDR3 reads TGTGCCATCAGTGATTCGAGGGACTTAATCAGCCCCCAGCATTTT. Its translation: CAISDSRDLISPQHF.

The V and J genes are TRBV5-6 and TRBJ2-1, with TRBD2 matching 8 bases. V dropped 4 bases and J dropped 7; count of bases not matched to a gene: 10. Germline V gene sequence: CDR1 SGHDT, CDR2 YYEEEE. This CDR3 contains 15 residues. CDR3 DNA: TGTGCCAGCAGCGAGGGGACTATAGCGGGGAATGAGCAGTTCTTC. Translating gives CASSEGTIAGNEQFF.